The present T cell receptor (beta chain) was sequenced within a study of response to subunit inactivated influenza vaccine. TCRdb redid the calling of the RT-PCR reads with MiXCR, one entry per CDR3 protein. The sample consists of 500,000 to 550,000 distinct CDR3 sequences, roughly 7.6% of them appearing once. The CDR3 runs to 16 residues. From germline, CDR1 is MNHEY and CDR2 SVGEGT. V lost 8 bases and J 3 bases, leaving 22 bases between the germline ends. The chain carries TRBV6-2 or TRBV6-3 and TRBJ2-5; D not certain. The sample consisted of PBMCs from blood, taken less than 25 months after vaccination. This TCR was sampled from a man aged 50-75 years who received an inactivated influenza vaccine. The CDR3 coding sequence is TGTGCCAGCGGAAAACGGGTTACCCCTTCCAAAGAGACCCAGTACTTC. Translating it yields CASGKRVTPSKETQYF.